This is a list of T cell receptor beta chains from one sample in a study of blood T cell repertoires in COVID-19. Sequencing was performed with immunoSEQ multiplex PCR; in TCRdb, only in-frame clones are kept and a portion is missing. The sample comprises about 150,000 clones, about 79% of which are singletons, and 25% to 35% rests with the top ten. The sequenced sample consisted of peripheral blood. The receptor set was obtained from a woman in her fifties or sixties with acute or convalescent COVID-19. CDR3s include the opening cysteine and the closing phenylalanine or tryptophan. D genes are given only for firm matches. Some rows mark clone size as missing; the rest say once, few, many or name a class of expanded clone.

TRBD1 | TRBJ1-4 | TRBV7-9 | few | CASSLDRGVRKLFF | TGTGCCAGCAGCCTCGACAGGGGGGTTAGAAAACTGTTTTTT
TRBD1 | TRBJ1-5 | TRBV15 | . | CATSRGQAGDQPQHF | TGTGCCACCAGCAGGGGACAGGCCGGGGATCAGCCCCAGCATTTT
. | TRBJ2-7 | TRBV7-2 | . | CASSPWTVLYEQYF | TGTGCCAGCAGCCCCTGGACAGTCCTCTACGAGCAGTACTTC
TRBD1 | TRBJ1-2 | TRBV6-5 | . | CASSYGPRGYGYTF | TGTGCCAGCAGTTACGGACCCAGGGGGTATGGCTACACCTTC
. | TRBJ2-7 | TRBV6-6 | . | CASKWRFTNEQYF | TGTGCCAGCAAATGGAGGTTTACTAACGAGCAGTACTTC
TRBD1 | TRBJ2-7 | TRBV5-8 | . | CASSYRDRPYEQYF | TGTGCCAGCAGTTACCGGGACAGGCCTTACGAGCAGTACTTC
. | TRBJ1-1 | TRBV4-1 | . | CASSPQQGIVTEAFF | TGCGCCAGCAGCCCCCAGCAGGGAATAGTCACTGAAGCTTTCTTT
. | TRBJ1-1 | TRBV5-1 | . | CASKLGQYYEAFF | TGCGCCAGCAAACTCGGACAGTACTATGAAGCTTTCTTT
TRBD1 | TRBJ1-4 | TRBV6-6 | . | CASSPPRQGVGANEKLFF | TGTGCCAGCAGTCCCCCTCGACAGGGAGTTGGGGCTAATGAAAAACTGTTTTTT
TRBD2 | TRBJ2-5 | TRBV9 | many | CASSAGTSGGIQETQYF | TGTGCCAGCAGCGCCGGGACTAGCGGGGGGATCCAAGAGACCCAGTACTTC
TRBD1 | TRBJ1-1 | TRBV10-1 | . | CASSESTQGTTEAFF | TGCGCCAGCAGTGAGTCGACACAGGGGACCACTGAAGCTTTCTTT
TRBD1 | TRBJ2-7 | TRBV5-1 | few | CASSSGRDRVAYEQYF | TGCGCCAGCAGCTCAGGCCGGGACAGGGTCGCCTACGAGCAGTACTTC
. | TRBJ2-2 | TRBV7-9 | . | CASSALTGFTGELFF | TGTGCCAGCAGTGCACTTACAGGGTTCACCGGGGAGCTGTTTTTT
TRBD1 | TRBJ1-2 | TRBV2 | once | CASSETGAGSYGYTF | TGTGCCAGCAGTGAAACAGGGGCCGGGTCCTATGGCTACACCTTC
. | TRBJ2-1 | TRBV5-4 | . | CASSLTTQGYNEQFF | TGTGCCAGCAGCTTAACAACACAGGGTTACAATGAGCAGTTCTTC